These 4 T cell receptor beta chains were sequenced from one sample in a study of blood T cell repertoires in COVID-19. Method: immunoSEQ multiplex PCR; TCRdb's copy keeps in-frame clones and lacks some. The sample has around 320,000 clones, around nine tenths seen once. Sequenced material: peripheral blood. These TCRs come from a woman aged 25-40 years with COVID-19, enrolled during active disease.

This chain uses TRBV2 with TRBJ2-4; 11 bases match TRBD2. CDR1 and CDR2 (germline): SNHLY, FYNNEI. With V trimmed by 3 bases and J by 1 base, 5 bases remained unmatched. CDR3 size: 17 residues. This CDR3 is CASSELASGGAKNIQYF. The CDR3 DNA sequence: TGTGCCAGCAGTGAGTTGGCTAGCGGGGGGGCCAAAAACATTCAGTACTTC.

This chain connects TRBV5-1 to TRBJ1-1; no firm D call. This CDR3 is 15 amino acids long. CDR1 is SGHRS and CDR2 is YFSETQ in the germline V gene. The ends were cut back, 0 bases at V and 0 bases at J, with 9 bases in the middle. CDR3 nucleotides: TGCGCCAGCAGCTTGGACGGAGCCATGAACACTGAAGCTTTCTTT. Its translation: CASSLDGAMNTEAFF.

This chain links TRBV19 with TRBJ2-1; TRBD2 aligns across 7 bases. The CDR3 loop spans 19 amino acids. Germline V lookup: CDR1 LNHDA, CDR2 SQIVND (reference sequence). The J segment lost 0 bases and the V segment lost 3 bases, leaving 14 bases of the junction unmatched. The CDR3 protein is CASSMASGVFRSSYNEQFF. The CDR3 region has the DNA TGTGCCAGTAGTATGGCCAGCGGGGTTTTCCGGAGCTCCTACAATGAGCAGTTCTTC.

The chain has TRBV7-2 and TRBJ2-7; D perhaps matches TRBD2 (5 bases). Germline CDR1 is SGHTA and CDR2 is FQGNSA. V gave up 5 bases and J gave up 3 bases, with 14 bases separating them. CDR3 size: 14 residues. CDR3 sequence (DNA): TGTGCCAGCAGCCTAAAGTTAGGAGGCTACGAGCAGTACTTC. Protein sequence: CASSLKLGGYEQYF.